The 32 T cell receptor beta chains listed next were all sequenced from one sample in a study of blood T cell repertoires in COVID-19. Sequencing used immunoSEQ multiplex PCR; TCRdb keeps in-frame clones, though not all of them. The sample records fewer than 250,000 clones, about four fifths being singletons. Source material: PBMCs or T cells enriched from blood (not recorded which). These receptors originate from a woman in her 30s who had recovered from COVID-19.

CDR3 sequence reads: CASSPTGARGYTF. The DNA for the CDR3 is TGTGCCAGCAGCCCGACAGGGGCGCGGGGCTACACCTTC. The V and J genes are TRBV11-2 and TRBJ1-2; 8 nucleotides match TRBD1. Looked up from germline, CDR1 is SGHAT and CDR2 is FQNNGV. V shed 5 bases and J 8 bases; nucleotides not matched to a gene: 7. This CDR3 comprises 13 residues. The whole variable domain, remainder taken from reference TRBV11-2 and TRBJ1-2, is EAGVAQSPRYKIIEKRQSVAFWCNPISGHATLYWYQQILGQGPKLLIQFQNNGVVDDSQLPKDRFSAERLKGVDSTLKIQPAKLEDSAVYLCASSPTGARGYTFGSGTRLTVV.

The chain employs TRBV7-2 and TRBJ2-1, with D perhaps TRBD2 (5 bases). Germline V gene sequence: CDR1 SGHTA, CDR2 FQGNSA. The CDR3 totals 15 residues. Trimming removed 3 bases at V and 7 bases at J, with 16 bases between. The CDR3 nucleotides are TGTGCCAGCAGCTTTCTGGGAGCGACTGGGAATGAGCAGTTCTTC. This sequence encodes CASSFLGATGNEQFF.

The rearrangement links TRBV6-2 or TRBV6-3 to TRBJ2-5; D uncertain. The length of the CDR3 is 14 residues. CDR1 and CDR2 (germline): MNHEY, SVGEGT. V lost 0 bases to trimming and J lost 3 bases, with 8 bases between them. The DNA of the CDR3 is TGTGCCAGCAGTTACTCTCGCAGTAAAGAGACCCAGTACTTC. It encodes CASSYSRSKETQYF.

The chain recombines TRBV6-5 with TRBJ2-1; D might be TRBD1 (6 bases). Germline values: CDR1 MNHEY, CDR2 SVGAGI. This CDR3 contains 14 residues. V was pared by 0 bases and J by 8 bases, with 11 bases between. The DNA for the CDR3 is TGTGCCAGCAGTTACTCGTGGGGGCGAGATGAGCAGTTCTTC. This sequence encodes CASSYSWGRDEQFF.

The V gene is TRBV5-6, the J gene TRBJ1-5, with D possibly matching TRBD1 (5 bases). CDR1 and CDR2 from the germline V gene are SGHDT and YYEEEE. V was clipped by 6 bases and J by 2 bases, with 9 bases between them. CDR3 size: 13 residues. The CDR3 sequence: CASNQQGNQPQHF. DNA for the CDR3: TGTGCCAGCAACCAACAGGGCAATCAGCCCCAGCATTTT. Full variable domain (remainder filled in from reference TRBV5-6 and TRBJ1-5): DAGVTQSPTHLIKTRGQQVTLRCSPKSGHDTVSWYQQALGQGPQFIFQYYEEEERQRGNFPDRFSGHQFPNYSSELNVNALLLGDSALYLCASNQQGNQPQHFGDGTRLSIL.

The chain recombines TRBV30 with TRBJ1-2; the D gene is possibly TRBD1 (5 bases). Per germline, CDR1 GTSNPN and CDR2 SVGIG (reference sequence). The CDR3 extends over 10 amino acids. V was shortened by 6 bases and J by 7 bases, with 9 bases between the two germline ends. CDR3 residues: CACRDVGYTF. The CDR3 region has the DNA TGTGCCTGCAGGGATGTTGGCTACACCTTC.

Turning to this clone: Different DNA sequences within this sample yield the same CDR3. The chain joins TRBV28 to TRBJ1-5; D might be TRBD1 (5 bases). V was pared by 5 bases and J by 0 bases, with 11 bases between. In germline, CDR1 is MDHEN, CDR2 SYDVKM. The CDR3 spans 15 residues. CDR3 in DNA: TGTGCCAGCAGTATACGGGGACTTAGCAATCAGCCCCAGCATTTT. Translating it yields CASSIRGLSNQPQHF.

This CDR3 is CASSSSGGARWTGELFF. The DNA of the CDR3 is TGTGCCAGCAGCTCTAGCGGGGGGGCCCGTTGGACCGGGGAGCTGTTTTTT. V usage is TRBV7-9 and J usage is TRBJ2-2, with 12 positions matching TRBD2. V lost 4 bases and J lost 5; bases outside the gene matches: 8. This CDR3 spans 17 amino acids. CDR1 is SEHNR, CDR2 FQNEAQ, per germline (reference sequence).

The gene calls are TRBV7-9 and TRBJ1-4; TRBD1 matches at 7 bases. Per germline, CDR1 SEHNR and CDR2 FQNEAQ (reference sequence). Trimming cost V 5 bases and J 3 bases; bases outside gene matches: 3. This CDR3 is built from 14 residues. This CDR3 reads CASSDRVSNEKLFF. The CDR3 nucleotides are TGTGCCAGCAGCGACAGGGTATCTAATGAAAAACTGTTTTTT.

This chain joins TRBV5-1 and TRBJ1-2; 7 bases agree with TRBD1. Germline loops: CDR1 SGHRS, CDR2 YFSETQ. There are 13 residues in the CDR3. V lost 3 bases, J lost 5 bases, and 4 bases stayed unmatched. This chain's CDR3 is CASSWDRTYGYTF. The CDR3 coding sequence is TGCGCCAGCAGCTGGGACAGAACATATGGCTACACCTTC.

The chain uses TRBV5-1 and TRBJ2-6; D may be TRBD2 (5 bases). The ends were cut back, 0 bases at V and 0 bases at J, with 13 bases in the middle. Germline V gene data show CDR1 as SGHRS and CDR2 as YFSETQ. The CDR3 length is 18 residues. This CDR3 reads CASSLVGVRSSGANVLTF. CDR3 nucleotides: TGCGCCAGCAGCTTGGTGGGAGTAAGGAGCTCTGGGGCCAACGTCCTGACTTTC.

The chain joins TRBV24-1 to TRBJ2-3, with 13 bases matching TRBD2. CDR3 length equals 17 residues. Germline V lookup: CDR1 KGHDR, CDR2 SFDVKD. Losses at the gene ends were 5 bases for V and 2 bases for J; bases not matched to a gene: 6. In DNA, the CDR3 is TGTGCCACCAGTGGTTGGACTAGCGGGGGAAACACAGATACGCAGTATTTT. The encoded protein is CATSGWTSGGNTDTQYF.

The CDR3: CASSLIGQLMNTEAFF. CDR3 DNA sequence: TGTGCCAGCAGCTTAATAGGACAGCTCATGAACACTGAAGCTTTCTTT. The chain combines TRBV7-8 with TRBJ1-1; maybe TRBD1 (6 bases). The V gene's germline CDR1 is SGHVS and CDR2 FQNEAQ. The length of the CDR3 is 16 residues. Trimming shortened V by 2 bases and J by 0 bases, and 13 bases separated the two germline ends. The variable domain in full, completed from reference TRBV7-8 and TRBJ1-1, reads GAGVSQSPRYKVAKRGQDVALRCDPISGHVSLFWYQQALGQGPEFLTYFQNEAQLDKSGLPSDRFFAERPEGSVSTLKIQRTQQEDSAVYLCASSLIGQLMNTEAFFGQGTRLTVV.

This clone was seen a single time. The V and J genes are TRBV28 and TRBJ2-1; no firm D call. Trimming stripped 6 bases from V and 7 bases from J, with 10 bases between. This CDR3 is 12 amino acids long. CDR1 is MDHEN, CDR2 SYDVKM, per germline. The CDR3, as DNA: TGTGCCAGCAGCATCCCCGGGAATGAGCAGTTCTTC. This gives the protein CASSIPGNEQFF.

The chain is built from TRBV28 and TRBJ1-2; no reliable D call. Looked up from germline, CDR1 is MDHEN and CDR2 is SYDVKM. V shed 5 bases and J shed 3 bases, with 7 bases lying between them. The CDR3 has 12 amino acids. This CDR3 reads CASSPPYYGYTF. CDR3 nucleotide sequence: TGTGCCAGCAGTCCTCCTTACTATGGCTACACCTTC.

CDR3 sequence reads: CASSQVLRDYEQYF. DNA for the CDR3: TGCGCCAGCAGCCAAGTTCTACGGGACTACGAGCAGTACTTC. The chain couples TRBV4-1 to TRBJ2-7, with D possibly matching TRBD2 (5 bases). This CDR3 spans 14 amino acids. The germline CDR1 and CDR2 sequences are MGHRA and YSYEKL. V lost 1 base and J lost 3, with 10 bases in between.

V gene TRBV7-2 combines with J gene TRBJ2-7, with 7 bases matching TRBD2. Unmatched junction bases numbered 6, after V lost 2 bases and J lost 2 bases. The CDR3 is 15 amino acids. Looked up from germline, CDR1 is SGHTA and CDR2 is FQGNSA. CDR3 protein: CASSLRGGGTYEQYV. Here the CDR3 DNA reads TGTGCCAGCAGCTTACGGGGCGGGGGTACCTACGAGCAGTACGTC.

This rearrangement joins TRBV7-2 to TRBJ1-2; D gene uncertain. The CDR3 sequence is 12 residues long. V dropped 4 bases and J dropped 8 bases, with 11 bases sitting between them. Germline V gene sequence: CDR1 SGHTA, CDR2 FQGNSA. As DNA, the CDR3 is TGTGCCAGCAGCTCCCAGCGCGGCGGCTACACCTTC. Encoded protein: CASSSQRGGYTF.

The V gene is TRBV5-1, the J gene TRBJ2-1; 15 bases map to TRBD2. This CDR3 has 17 amino acids. Trimming removed 4 bases from V and 7 bases from J; junction bases left unmatched: 9. Per germline, CDR1 SGHRS and CDR2 YFSETQ. The CDR3 coding sequence is TGCGCCAGCAGCCCTGGGACTAGCGGGGGGTCTTGGAATGAGCAGTTCTTC. Its translation is CASSPGTSGGSWNEQFF.

The J gene is TRBJ1-2, the V gene TRBV25-1; TRBD1 is a possible D gene (5 bases). Trimming shortened V by 6 bases and J by 4 bases, and 9 bases separated the two germline ends. Germline V CDR1 and CDR2: MGHDK, SYGVNS. The CDR3 length is 12 residues. In nucleotides, the CDR3 is TGTGCCAGCAGCCGACAGTCCTATGGCTACACCTTC. Its protein is CASSRQSYGYTF.

J is TRBJ2-7 and V is TRBV27; 8 bases agree with TRBD1. Germline V gene lookup returns CDR1 MNHEY and CDR2 SMNVEV (reference sequence). This CDR3 region has 13 residues. Losses at the gene ends were 4 bases for V and 2 bases for J; bases not matched to a gene: 1. As DNA, the CDR3 is TGTGCCAGCAGTTGGACAGGGCCCTACGAGCAGTACTTC. This translates into CASSWTGPYEQYF.

The genes are TRBV6-5 and TRBJ1-3, with TRBD1 matching 7 bases. Germline V gene sequence: CDR1 MNHEY, CDR2 SVGAGI. The CDR3 has 15 residues. Trimming removed 4 bases from V and 4 bases from J; junction bases left unmatched: 7. The CDR3 loop is CASSWDGQVGNTIYF. The CDR3 nucleotides are TGTGCCAGCAGTTGGGATGGACAGGTCGGAAACACCATATATTTT.

CDR3: CASSRAGIQGYGYTF. As DNA, the CDR3 is TGTGCCAGCAGCCGGGCAGGGATACAGGGCTATGGCTACACCTTC. The V gene is TRBV5-4, the J gene TRBJ1-2; D is perhaps TRBD1 (6 bases). Germline-derived CDR1 and CDR2 are SGHNT and YYREEE (reference sequence). The CDR3 is 15 amino acids. With 4 bases removed from V and 4 bases from J, the gap between germline ends came to 17 bases.

The CDR3 DNA reads TGTGCCAGCAGTTTGGGGACTAAGAACACAGATACGCAGTATTTT. This translates into CASSLGTKNTDTQYF. This chain uses TRBV28 with TRBJ2-3, with 7 bases fitting TRBD2. V shed 3 bases and J 2 bases; nucleotides not matched to a gene: 5. The CDR3 has 15 residues. Germline CDR1 MDHEN, CDR2 SYDVKM.

The rearrangement uses TRBV6-5 and TRBJ1-5; 8 bases align to TRBD1. Per the germline V gene, CDR1 is MNHEY and CDR2 is SVGAGI. CDR3 length equals 14 residues. Trimming removed 5 bases from V and 6 bases from J; junction bases left unmatched: 6. The CDR3 spells CASSQTGGGQPQHF. DNA for the CDR3: TGTGCCAGCAGTCAAACAGGGGGTGGTCAGCCCCAGCATTTT.

The rearrangement uses TRBV7-9 and TRBJ2-1, with a possible D match to TRBD2 (5 bases). Trimming shortened V by 0 bases and J by 5 bases, and 8 bases separated the two germline ends. The CDR3 totals 14 residues. CDR1 is SEHNR, CDR2 FQNEAQ, per germline (reference sequence). In DNA, the CDR3 is TGTGCCAGCAGCTTAGCTGGACTTAACAATGAGCAGTTCTTC. It translates to CASSLAGLNNEQFF. Looking up the rest from reference TRBV7-9 and TRBJ2-1 gives the full variable domain: DTGVSQNPRHKITKRGQNVTFRCDPISEHNRLYWYRQTLGQGPEFLTYFQNEAQLEKSRLLSDRFSAERPKGSFSTLEIQRTEQGDSAMYLCASSLAGLNNEQFFGPGTRLTVL.

The J gene is TRBJ2-6, the V gene TRBV5-8; TRBD1 matches at 7 bases. Germline CDR1 and CDR2: SGHTS and YDEGEE. This CDR3 spans 16 amino acids. V lost 6 bases, J lost 0 bases, and 6 bases stayed unmatched. In nucleotides, the CDR3 is TGTGCCAGCAAACGGACAGGCAACTCTGGGGCCAACGTCCTGACTTTC. It yields the protein CASKRTGNSGANVLTF.

The chain is built from TRBV4-2 and TRBJ1-5; 7 nucleotides line up with TRBD1. The CDR3 is 16 amino acids. V lost 0 bases to trimming and J lost 6 bases; unmatched junction nucleotides: 8. The germline CDR1 and CDR2 sequences are LGHNA and YNFKEQ. CDR3 nucleotides: TGTGCCAGCAGCCAAGATGGTCCAGGGGGGATTCAGCCCCAGCATTTT. Translation gives CASSQDGPGGIQPQHF.

J is TRBJ2-3 and V is TRBV7-8; TRBD2 agrees at 16 bases. Per the germline V gene, CDR1 is SGHVS and CDR2 is FQNEAQ. Unmatched junction bases numbered 7, after V lost 4 bases and J lost 0 bases. The CDR3 loop spans 19 amino acids. CDR3 coding DNA: TGTGCCAGCAGCTCGACGGGACTAGCGGGGGGGCGGAGCACAGATACGCAGTATTTT. Protein product: CASSSTGLAGGRSTDTQYF. The full variable domain, completed using reference TRBV7-8 and TRBJ2-3, is GAGVSQSPRYKVAKRGQDVALRCDPISGHVSLFWYQQALGQGPEFLTYFQNEAQLDKSGLPSDRFFAERPEGSVSTLKIQRTQQEDSAVYLCASSSTGLAGGRSTDTQYFGPGTRLTVL.

The rearrangement joins TRBV6-1 to TRBJ1-1; maybe TRBD1 (6 bases). The CDR3 consists of 14 residues. V lost 2 bases and J 1 base, leaving 8 bases between the germline ends. Germline lookup yields CDR1 MNHNS and CDR2 SASEGT. DNA of the CDR3: TGTGCCAGCAGTGAACGGACAGCGAACACTGAAGCTTTCTTT. It codes for CASSERTANTEAFF.

This clone has only one observation. The V call is TRBV5-1, the J call TRBJ2-3, with 7 nucleotides matching TRBD2. The CDR3 consists of 20 residues. Germline CDR1 reads SGHRS; CDR2 reads YFSETQ. Trimming took 3 bases from V and 6 from J; bases not matched to a gene: 25. CDR3 sequence reads: CASSSRHGRGSIRVGDTQYF. The DNA for the CDR3 is TGCGCCAGCAGCTCTCGACACGGGCGCGGGAGCATCCGGGTTGGGGATACGCAGTATTTT.

The rearrangement links TRBV29-1 to TRBJ2-1; 9 bases map to TRBD1. The CDR3 contains 13 residues. V shed 4 bases, J shed 3 bases, and the junction held 1 base outside the gene matches. In germline, CDR1 is SQVTM, CDR2 ANQGSEA. The CDR3, as DNA: TGCAGCGTTGGGGACAGGGTCTACAATGAGCAGTTCTTC. It is translated as CSVGDRVYNEQFF.